The source of this T cell receptor beta chain is a study of T cell responses to AZD1222 COVID-19 vaccine. Findings of the study overall: Donors skewed white British and female; clonal diversity was possibly underestimated. Targeting of unmutated variant regions was reportedly seen in nearly half of spike-specific TCRs. None of the repertoires were sampled until the peak T cell response had passed. There were vaccine-associated CD4 TCRs across spike, dominant at 160-218 and 743-854.

This CDR3 has 15 amino acids. The V and J ends lost 4 bases and 6 bases, in that order; junction bases with no gene match: 5. Germline lookup yields CDR1 KGHDR and CDR2 SFDVKD. In the case of this clone: The antigen remains undetermined.

Using immunoSEQ multiplex PCR, the repertoire was profiled, and TCRdb retains in-frame clones only, with some absent. The data show fewer than 120,000 clones, about 90% seen once. The sequencing used peripheral blood, collected 28 days after the second AZD1222 dose. The sequence came from an adult who received the AZD1222 COVID-19 vaccine. This chain links TRBV24-1 with TRBJ2-2; 9 bases fit TRBD1. CDR3 sequence (DNA): TGTGCCACCAGTGACCCGGGACAGGGCCCCGGGGAGCTGTTTTTT. Amino acid sequence: CATSDPGQGPGELFF.